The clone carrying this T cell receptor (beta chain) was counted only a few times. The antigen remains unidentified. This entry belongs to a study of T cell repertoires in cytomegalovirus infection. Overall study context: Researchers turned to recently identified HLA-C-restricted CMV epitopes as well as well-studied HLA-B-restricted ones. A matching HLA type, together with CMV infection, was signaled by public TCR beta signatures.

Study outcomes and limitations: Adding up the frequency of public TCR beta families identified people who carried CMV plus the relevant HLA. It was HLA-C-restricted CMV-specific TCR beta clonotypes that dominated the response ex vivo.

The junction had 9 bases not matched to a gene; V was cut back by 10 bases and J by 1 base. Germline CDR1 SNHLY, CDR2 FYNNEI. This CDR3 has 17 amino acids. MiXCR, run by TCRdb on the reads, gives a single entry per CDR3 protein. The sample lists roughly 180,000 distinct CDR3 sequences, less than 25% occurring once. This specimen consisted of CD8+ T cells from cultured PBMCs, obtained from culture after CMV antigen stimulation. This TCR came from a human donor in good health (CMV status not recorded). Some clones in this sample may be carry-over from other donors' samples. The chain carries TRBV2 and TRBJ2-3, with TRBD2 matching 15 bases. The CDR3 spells CANQGLAGGPGTDTQYF. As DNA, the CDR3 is TGTGCCAACCAAGGACTAGCGGGGGGGCCCGGCACAGATACGCAGTATTTT.